This TCR beta chain was documented in a study of blood T cell repertoires in COVID-19. Looking at the study overall: Researchers got acute and convalescent COVID-19 samples from the United States, Italy and Spain. The cDNA or gDNA used as material had been derived from T cells, B-cell-depleted T cells, or PBMCs.

The table came from immunoSEQ multiplex PCR; TCRdb's copy has only in-frame clones and leaves some out. The sample yields around 120,000 clones, about 78% seen once. Sequencing used peripheral blood. This receptor was obtained from a man aged 70-80 years with acute or convalescent COVID-19.

DNA for the CDR3: TGTGCCAGCAGTTACAGCGGGGGGGCTTCCAAAAACATTCAGTACTTC. Amino acid sequence: CASSYSGGASKNIQYF. This chain connects TRBV6-5 to TRBJ2-4; 10 nucleotides match TRBD2. Germline CDR1 is MNHEY and CDR2 is SVGAGI. The CDR3 spans 16 residues. V shed 2 bases, J shed 2 bases, and the junction held 3 bases outside the gene matches.